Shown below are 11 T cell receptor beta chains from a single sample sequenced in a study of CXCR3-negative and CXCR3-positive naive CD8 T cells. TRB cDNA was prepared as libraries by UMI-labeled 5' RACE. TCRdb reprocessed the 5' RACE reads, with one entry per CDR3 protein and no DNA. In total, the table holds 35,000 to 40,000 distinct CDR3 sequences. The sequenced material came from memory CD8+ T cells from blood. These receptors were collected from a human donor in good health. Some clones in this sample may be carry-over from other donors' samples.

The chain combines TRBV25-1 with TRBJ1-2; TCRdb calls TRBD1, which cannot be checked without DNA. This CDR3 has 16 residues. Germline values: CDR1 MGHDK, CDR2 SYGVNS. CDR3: CASSELSSGFPYGYTF.

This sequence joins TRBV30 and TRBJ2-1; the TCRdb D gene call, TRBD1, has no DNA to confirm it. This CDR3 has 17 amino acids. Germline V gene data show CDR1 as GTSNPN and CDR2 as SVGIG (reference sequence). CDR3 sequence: CAWSVHRGLLAYNEQFF.

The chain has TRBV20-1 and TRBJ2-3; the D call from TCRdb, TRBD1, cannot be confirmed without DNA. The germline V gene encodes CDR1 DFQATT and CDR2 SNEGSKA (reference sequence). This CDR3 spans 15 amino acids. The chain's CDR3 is CSADWAGASTDTQYF.

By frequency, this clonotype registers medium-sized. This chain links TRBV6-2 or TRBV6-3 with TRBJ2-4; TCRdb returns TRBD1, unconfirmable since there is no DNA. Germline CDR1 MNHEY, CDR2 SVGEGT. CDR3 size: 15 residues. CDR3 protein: CASSSTGLRVNIQYF.

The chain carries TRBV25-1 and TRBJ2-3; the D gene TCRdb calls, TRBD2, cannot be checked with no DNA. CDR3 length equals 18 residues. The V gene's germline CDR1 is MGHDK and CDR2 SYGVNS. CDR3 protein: CASSGKTSGGAYTDTQYF.

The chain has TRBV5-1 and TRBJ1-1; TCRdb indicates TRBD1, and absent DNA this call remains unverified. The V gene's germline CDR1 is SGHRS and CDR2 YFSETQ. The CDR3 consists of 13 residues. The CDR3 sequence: CASSLWGGTEAFF.

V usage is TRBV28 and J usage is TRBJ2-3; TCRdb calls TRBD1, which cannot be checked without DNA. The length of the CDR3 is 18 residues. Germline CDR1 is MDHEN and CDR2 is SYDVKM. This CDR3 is CASSSTHAYPPFTDTQYF.

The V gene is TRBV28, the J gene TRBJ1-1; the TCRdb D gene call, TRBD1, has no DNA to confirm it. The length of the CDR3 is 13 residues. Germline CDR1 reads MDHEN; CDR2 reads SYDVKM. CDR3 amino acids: CASIYRGGTEAFF.

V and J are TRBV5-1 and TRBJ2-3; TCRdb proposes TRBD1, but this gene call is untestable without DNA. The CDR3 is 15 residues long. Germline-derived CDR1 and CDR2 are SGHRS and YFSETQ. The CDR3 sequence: CASSLWQGAPDTQYF. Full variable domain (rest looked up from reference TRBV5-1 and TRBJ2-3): KAGVTQTPRYLIKTRGQQVTLSCSPISGHRSVSWYQQTPGQGLQFLFEYFSETQRNKGNFPGRFSGRQFSNSRSEMNVSTLELGDSALYLCASSLWQGAPDTQYFGPGTRLTVL.

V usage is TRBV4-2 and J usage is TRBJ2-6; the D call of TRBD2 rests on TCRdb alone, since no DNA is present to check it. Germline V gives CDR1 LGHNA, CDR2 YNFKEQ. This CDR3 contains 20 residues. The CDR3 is CASSQDLADPVGSGANVLTF.

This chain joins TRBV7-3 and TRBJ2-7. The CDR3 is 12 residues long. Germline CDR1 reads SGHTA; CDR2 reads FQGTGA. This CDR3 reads CASSLGGSEQYF.